Here is one T cell receptor beta chain with its context. This table comes from immunoSEQ multiplex PCR, and its TCRdb copy is limited to in-frame clones, with some not included. The data contain about 160,000 clones, around 84% of them singletons. This sample was taken from a study of blood T cell repertoires in COVID-19. The wider study: The samples span acute and convalescent COVID-19 from the United States, Italy and Spain. Sources were T cells, B-cell-depleted T cells, or PBMCs; the material itself was cDNA or gDNA.

V was clipped by 8 bases and J by 7 bases; unmatched bases: 13. CDR1 is WSHSY and CDR2 is SAAADI in the germline V gene. The CDR3 extends over 15 amino acids. The chain is built from TRBV10-2 and TRBJ2-2, with 7 bases matching TRBD2. This sequence originates from a human donor with acute or convalescent COVID-19. The donor label of this sample is uncertain. Source material: peripheral blood. The CDR3 sequence: CASSTPGAGDGELFF. As DNA, the CDR3 is TGCGCCAGCTCTACCCCTGGGGCGGGGGACGGGGAGCTGTTTTTT.